One sample yielded the 32 T cell receptor beta chains listed below, sequenced in a study of blood T cell repertoires in COVID-19. The table came from immunoSEQ multiplex PCR; TCRdb's copy has only in-frame clones and leaves some out. The sample records 110,000 to 150,000 clones, about 89% being singletons. Sequenced material: peripheral blood. These receptor sequences come from a man aged 55-75 years with active or convalescent COVID-19.

The chain carries TRBV7-9 and TRBJ2-7; perhaps TRBD2 as D (6 bases). V lost 5 bases and J 3 bases, leaving 14 bases between the germline ends. Germline CDR1 and CDR2: SEHNR and FQNEAQ (reference sequence). This CDR3 is 14 amino acids long. CDR3 sequence reads: CASSPVAGLYEQYF. The CDR3 coding sequence is TGTGCCAGCAGCCCCGTGGCGGGGCTCTACGAGCAGTACTTC.

The V gene is TRBV23-1, the J gene TRBJ2-4; no firm D call. TRBV23-1 is identified as an open reading frame with a role that is uncertain. The CDR3 length is 9 residues. The V gene lost 4 bases and the J gene lost 11 bases, with 3 bases spanning the gap. The CDR3 bases are TGCGCCAGCAGTCTCGTTCAGTACTTC. Translating gives CASSLVQYF.

The V gene is TRBV28, the J gene TRBJ1-2; weak D call: TRBD1 (6 bases). Germline V lookup: CDR1 MDHEN, CDR2 SYDVKM. Trimming cost V 7 bases and J 3 bases, with 18 bases left between them. The CDR3 extends over 15 amino acids. For the CDR3, the DNA is TGTGCCAGCACCCAGGGCAGGGGAAGGGACTATGGCTACACCTTC. It yields the protein CASTQGRGRDYGYTF.

In its sample, this clone was seen once. The chain employs TRBV28 and TRBJ1-2; 7 nucleotides agree with TRBD1. CDR1 and CDR2 (germline): MDHEN, SYDVKM. The V and J ends lost 6 bases and 4 bases, in that order; junction bases with no gene match: 5. This CDR3 contains 13 residues. Written as DNA, the CDR3 is TGTGCCAGCAGGCCTCAGGGGGGCTATGGCTACACCTTC. As protein: CASRPQGGYGYTF.

The J gene is TRBJ1-5, the V gene TRBV27; TRBD1 aligns across 8 bases. V shed 5 bases, J shed 0 bases, and the junction held 15 bases outside the gene matches. The length of the CDR3 is 19 residues. CDR1 and CDR2 (germline): MNHEY, SMNVEV (reference sequence). The CDR3 is CASSERGTGQLYSNQPQHF. DNA of the CDR3: TGTGCCAGCAGTGAAAGGGGGACAGGACAACTTTATAGCAATCAGCCCCAGCATTTT.

The J gene is TRBJ1-6, the V gene TRBV6-5; no clear D gene. The ends were cut back, 8 bases at V and 9 bases at J, with 11 bases in the middle. The germline V gene encodes CDR1 MNHEY and CDR2 SVGAGI. This CDR3 has 12 amino acids. CDR3 protein: CASSLVSSPLHF. DNA for the CDR3: TGTGCCAGCTCCCTCGTGAGTTCACCCCTCCACTTT.

J is TRBJ1-1 and V is TRBV5-5; weak D call: TRBD1 (6 bases). This CDR3 has 15 residues. V lost 1 base, J lost 5 bases, and 15 bases lay in between. Germline assignment: CDR1 SGHKS and CDR2 YYEKEE (reference sequence). The CDR3 sequence: CASSLYSRGGTEAFF. The DNA of the CDR3 is TGTGCCAGCAGCTTGTATAGCAGGGGTGGAACTGAAGCTTTCTTT.

V usage is TRBV7-2 and J usage is TRBJ2-3, with D possibly TRBD1 on 5 matching bases. With 4 bases removed from V and 4 bases from J, the gap between germline ends came to 9 bases. This CDR3 is 13 amino acids long. Germline CDR1 and CDR2: SGHTA and FQGNSA. The CDR3 DNA is TGTGCCAGCAGCTCTTGGGGCGCAGATACGCAGTATTTT. Its translation is CASSSWGADTQYF.

This chain links TRBV4-2 with TRBJ1-2; 7 positions agree with TRBD1. CDR1 is LGHNA, CDR2 YNFKEQ, per germline. After removal of 3 bases from V and 0 bases from J, the junction contained 10 bases not matched to a gene. This CDR3 comprises 17 residues. CDR3: CASSHADRDRTNYGYTF. DNA for the CDR3: TGTGCCAGCAGCCATGCGGACCGGGACAGAACTAACTATGGCTACACCTTC.

J is TRBJ1-1 and V is TRBV29-1, with D possibly being TRBD1 (6 bases). V was clipped by 4 bases and J by 3 bases, with 30 bases between them. The germline V gene has CDR1 SQVTM and CDR2 ANQGSEA. This CDR3 contains 19 residues. CDR3 DNA sequence: TGCAGCGTTGCCCGGGGAGGGACACAGGAAGTAAGCGCGTACACTGAAGCTTTCTTT. Translating it yields CSVARGGTQEVSAYTEAFF.

This clone has just one count. J is TRBJ1-5 and V is TRBV7-9; D may be TRBD1 (6 bases). The germline gives CDR1 SEHNR, CDR2 FQNEAQ (reference sequence). Trimming pared 5 bases from V and 4 bases from J, leaving 15 bases between. The CDR3 loop spans 15 amino acids. CDR3 nucleotide sequence: TGTGCCAGCAGCAACCAGGGAGGGGGAAATCAGCCCCAGCATTTT. It is translated as CASSNQGGGNQPQHF.

The CDR3 loop is CASIGGLLQETQYF. The CDR3 DNA reads as TGTGCCAGCATCGGGGGGCTTCTCCAAGAGACCCAGTACTTC. The chain links TRBV28 to TRBJ2-5; D perhaps matches TRBD2 (7 bases). CDR1 is MDHEN and CDR2 is SYDVKM in the germline V gene. The CDR3 has 14 residues. V lost 7 bases and J lost 1, with 13 bases in between.

The chain has TRBV19 and TRBJ2-3; 7 bases line up with TRBD2. Per the germline V gene, CDR1 is LNHDA and CDR2 is SQIVND (reference sequence). V shed 7 bases, J shed 6 bases, and the junction held 4 bases outside the gene matches. The CDR3 has 12 amino acids. The DNA for the CDR3 is TGTGCCAGTACGGGGGGAACTGATACGCAGTATTTT. Translated, it gives CASTGGTDTQYF.

V gene TRBV5-1 combines with J gene TRBJ1-2, with a weak D call TRBD1 (6 bases). V gave up 0 bases and J gave up 4 bases, with 10 bases separating them. Germline CDR1 and CDR2: SGHRS and YFSETQ. This CDR3 has 14 amino acids. In DNA form, the CDR3 reads TGCGCCAGCAGCTTGGGGGGGCAAGGCTATGGCTACACCTTC. It translates to CASSLGGQGYGYTF.

The genes are TRBV3-1 (or the pseudogene TRBV3-2) and TRBJ2-2, with 9 bases identical to TRBD2. CDR3 size: 14 residues. V lost 8 bases to trimming and J lost 7 bases; unmatched junction nucleotides: 8. Per the germline V gene, CDR1 is LGHDT and CDR2 is YNNKEL (reference sequence). The DNA of the CDR3 is TGTGCCAGCTCCCTCGCGGGAGGGCACGGGGAGCTGTTTTTT. Translating gives CASSLAGGHGELFF.

In regard to this clone: Other nucleotide sequences in the sample specify the same CDR3. The V gene is TRBV7-3, the J gene TRBJ2-3, with D hard to call. V gave up 4 bases and J gave up 5 bases, with 7 bases separating them. CDR3 size: 12 residues. Germline V gene lookup returns CDR1 SGHTA and CDR2 FQGTGA. The CDR3 loop reads CASSSLGDTQYF. The CDR3 DNA reads as TGTGCCAGCAGCTCTCTCGGAGATACGCAGTATTTT.

The J gene is TRBJ2-3, the V gene TRBV2, with a possible D match to TRBD2 (6 bases). The CDR3 is 13 residues long. Per germline, CDR1 SNHLY and CDR2 FYNNEI. Trimming took 7 bases from V and 4 from J, leaving 12 bases between them. The CDR3 spells CASTGGTADTQYF. CDR3 in DNA: TGTGCCAGCACGGGCGGGACTGCAGATACGCAGTATTTT.

The chain carries TRBV30 and TRBJ1-3; D gene ambiguous. From germline, CDR1 is GTSNPN and CDR2 SVGIG (reference sequence). The V gene lost 0 bases and the J gene lost 2 bases, with 5 bases spanning the gap. The CDR3 totals 13 residues. CDR3 nucleotide sequence: TGTGCCTGGAGTGTTAGCGCTGGAAACACCATATATTTT. Amino acids: CAWSVSAGNTIYF.

J is TRBJ1-2 and V is TRBV7-8, with D tentatively TRBD1 (6 bases). Deletions cut 5 bases from V and 7 bases from J, with 20 bases between. The CDR3 is 15 residues long. Germline lookup yields CDR1 SGHVS and CDR2 FQNEAQ. The CDR3, as DNA: TGTGCCAGCAGCCCCCGGGGCAGGGGCGAGGGTGGCTACACCTTC. This translates into CASSPRGRGEGGYTF.

This clone was counted between two and nine times. V is TRBV7-2 and J is TRBJ2-1; 12 bases line up with TRBD2. With 5 bases clipped from V and 6 bases from J, the junction kept 8 bases outside the gene matches. The germline gives CDR1 SGHTA, CDR2 FQGNSA. The CDR3 sequence is 16 residues long. The CDR3 nucleotides are TGTGCCAGCAGCGCTCGCCCGGGACTAGCGGGCAATGAGCAGTTCTTC. Protein product: CASSARPGLAGNEQFF. Based on the CDR3 plus reference TRBV7-2 and TRBJ2-1, the full variable domain is GAGVSQSPSNKVTEKGKDVELRCDPISGHTALYWYRQSLGQGLEFLIYFQGNSAPDKSGLPSDRFSAERTGGSVSTLTIQRTQQEDSAVYLCASSARPGLAGNEQFFGPGTRLTVL.

V is TRBV5-1 and J is TRBJ2-5; D remains ambiguous. This CDR3 contains 12 residues. The germline gives CDR1 SGHRS, CDR2 YFSETQ. V shed 2 bases and J shed 3 bases, with 5 bases lying between them. This CDR3 is CASSFSEETQYF. CDR3 DNA: TGCGCCAGCAGCTTTTCCGAAGAGACCCAGTACTTC.

V usage is TRBV7-2 and J usage is TRBJ2-2; D is unclear. Germline CDR1 and CDR2: SGHTA and FQGNSA. V was trimmed by 1 base and J by 6 bases, leaving 15 bases between them. This CDR3 is built from 16 residues. The DNA for the CDR3 is TGTGCCAGCAGCTTAGGGGTGGGCCAGGAATCCGGGGAGCTGTTTTTT. Translation: CASSLGVGQESGELFF.

The gene calls are TRBV5-1 and TRBJ2-5; D call uncertain. Germline assignment: CDR1 SGHRS and CDR2 YFSETQ. The CDR3 contains 15 residues. The V end lost 0 bases, the J end lost 4 bases, and 13 bases lay between the germline ends. CDR3 sequence reads: CASSLDWAAGETQYF. CDR3 sequence (DNA): TGCGCCAGCAGCTTGGATTGGGCAGCAGGAGAGACCCAGTACTTC.

CDR3 nucleotide sequence: TGTGCCAGTAGTATAGCCAGGGATTTGCAGTATTTT. Its translation: CASSIARDLQYF. The chain couples TRBV19 to TRBJ2-3, with D tentatively TRBD1 (5 bases). The CDR3 runs to 12 residues. The ends were cut back, 1 base at V and 11 bases at J, with 10 bases in the middle. From germline, CDR1 is LNHDA and CDR2 SQIVND (reference sequence).

This chain links TRBV29-1 with TRBJ1-2, with D tentatively TRBD1 (6 bases). Germline assignment: CDR1 SQVTM and CDR2 ANQGSEA. Trimming took 2 bases from V and 0 from J, leaving 10 bases between them. CDR3 length equals 14 residues. The CDR3 reads CSVEWEGANYGYTF. The DNA of the CDR3 is TGCAGCGTTGAATGGGAGGGGGCTAACTATGGCTACACCTTC.

This chain connects TRBV6-5 to TRBJ1-1; 11 nucleotides align to TRBD1. V trimming: 6 bases; J trimming: 11 bases; junction bases outside the gene matches: 8. CDR1 and CDR2 from the germline V gene are MNHEY and SVGAGI. The CDR3 covers 13 residues. This chain's CDR3 is CASSGQGANSAFF. The DNA of the CDR3 is TGTGCCAGCAGCGGACAGGGGGCAAATTCGGCTTTCTTT.

The V call is TRBV2, the J call TRBJ2-7; maybe TRBD2 (5 bases). Germline loops: CDR1 SNHLY, CDR2 FYNNEI. The CDR3 sequence is 16 residues long. The V and J ends lost 7 bases and 3 bases respectively, with 22 bases between them. The CDR3 sequence is CASNRGGRTLVYEQYF. The CDR3 DNA is TGTGCCAGCAACCGGGGTGGGAGAACCCTAGTCTACGAGCAGTACTTC. The entire variable domain, with the rest obtained from reference TRBV2 and TRBJ2-7, is as follows: EPEVTQTPSHQVTQMGQEVILRCVPISNHLYFYWYRQILGQKVEFLVSFYNNEISEKSEIFDDQFSVERPDGSNFTLKIRSTKLEDSAMYFCASNRGGRTLVYEQYFGPGTRLTVT.

The V and J genes are TRBV28 and TRBJ2-5, with D perhaps matching TRBD2 (7 bases). Germline V CDR1 and CDR2: MDHEN, SYDVKM. The V and J ends lost 2 bases and 4 bases respectively, with 14 bases between them. The CDR3 contains 15 residues. CDR3 protein: CASSLGQGRGETQYF. The CDR3 bases are TGTGCCAGCAGTTTAGGCCAGGGGAGGGGAGAGACCCAGTACTTC.

V usage is TRBV6-6 and J usage is TRBJ2-5; a possible D gene is TRBD1 (6 bases). Germline loops: CDR1 MNHNY, CDR2 SVGAGI (reference sequence). Trimming took 5 bases from V and 1 from J, leaving 11 bases between them. The CDR3 is 14 residues long. This CDR3 reads CASSPRQAQETQYF. CDR3 sequence (DNA): TGTGCCAGCAGTCCTAGACAGGCCCAAGAGACCCAGTACTTC.

V gene TRBV10-3 combines with J gene TRBJ2-7, with a possible D match to TRBD2 (6 bases). Germline CDR1 ENHRY, CDR2 SYGVKD. The CDR3 length is 15 residues. The V and J ends lost 8 bases and 0 bases respectively, with 17 bases between them. CDR3 sequence: CAIGARDSSSYEQYF. The CDR3 bases are TGTGCCATCGGGGCCCGGGACTCGAGCTCCTACGAGCAGTACTTC.

In this sample, this clone turned up once. The V gene is TRBV28, the J gene TRBJ1-4, with 7 nucleotides matching TRBD1. There are 14 residues in the CDR3. J lost 3 bases, V lost 7 bases, and 5 bases had no gene match. Per germline, CDR1 MDHEN and CDR2 SYDVKM. The CDR3 is CASNIRGANEKLFF. In DNA form, the CDR3 reads TGTGCCAGCAACATCAGGGGGGCTAATGAAAAACTGTTTTTT.

The chain recombines TRBV28 with TRBJ2-4; TRBD1 aligns across 10 bases. Germline CDR1 is MDHEN and CDR2 is SYDVKM. Unmatched junction bases numbered 7, after V lost 5 bases and J lost 0 bases. CDR3 length equals 17 residues. The CDR3 sequence is CASSTRQGAVAKNIQYF. The CDR3 DNA follows: TGTGCCAGCAGTACCCGACAGGGGGCGGTAGCCAAAAACATTCAGTACTTC. Complete variable domain (other parts from reference TRBV28 and TRBJ2-4): DVKVTQSSRYLVKRTGEKVFLECVQDMDHENMFWYRQDPGLGLRLIYFSYDVKMKEKGDIPEGYSVSREKKERFSLILESASTNQTSMYLCASSTRQGAVAKNIQYFGAGTRLSVL.